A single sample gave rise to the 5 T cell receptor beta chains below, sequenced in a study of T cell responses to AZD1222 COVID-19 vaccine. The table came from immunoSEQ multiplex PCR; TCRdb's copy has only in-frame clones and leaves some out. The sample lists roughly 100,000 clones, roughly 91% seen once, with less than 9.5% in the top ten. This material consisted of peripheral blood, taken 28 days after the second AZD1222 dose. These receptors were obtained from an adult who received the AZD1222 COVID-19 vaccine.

For the CDR3, the DNA is TGCGCCAGCAGCTTGGCCGTTAGCGGGGGTCCCGAGCAGTTCTTC. The encoded protein is CASSLAVSGGPEQFF. The chain couples TRBV5-1 to TRBJ2-1; 9 positions match TRBD2. V lost 0 bases to trimming and J lost 10 bases; unmatched junction nucleotides: 8. Germline CDR1 and CDR2: SGHRS and YFSETQ. CDR3 length equals 15 residues.

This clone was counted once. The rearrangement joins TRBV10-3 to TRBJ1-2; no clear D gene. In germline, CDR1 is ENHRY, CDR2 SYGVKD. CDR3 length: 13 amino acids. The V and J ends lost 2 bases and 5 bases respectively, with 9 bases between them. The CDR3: CAISEAESYGYTF. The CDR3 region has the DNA TGTGCCATCAGTGAGGCAGAGTCGTATGGCTACACCTTC.

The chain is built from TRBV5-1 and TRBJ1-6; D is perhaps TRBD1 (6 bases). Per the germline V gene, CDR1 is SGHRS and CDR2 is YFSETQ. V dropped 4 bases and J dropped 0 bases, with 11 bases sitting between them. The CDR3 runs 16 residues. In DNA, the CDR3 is TGCGCCAGCAGCCTCCAGGGGAGCTCCTATAATTCACCCCTCCACTTT. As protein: CASSLQGSSYNSPLHF.

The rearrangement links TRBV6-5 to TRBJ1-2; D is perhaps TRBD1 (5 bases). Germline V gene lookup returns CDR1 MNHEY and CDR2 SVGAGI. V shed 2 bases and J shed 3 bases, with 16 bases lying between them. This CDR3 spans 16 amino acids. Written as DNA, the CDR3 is TGTGCCAGCAGTTACGGGATACCCGGGACCGACTATGGCTACACCTTC. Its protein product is CASSYGIPGTDYGYTF.

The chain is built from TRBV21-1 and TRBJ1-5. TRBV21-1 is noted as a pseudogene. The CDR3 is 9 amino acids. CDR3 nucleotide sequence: TGTGCCCGCCTCACGCCCCAGCATTTT. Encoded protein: CARLTPQHF.